This T cell receptor (beta chain) was found in a study of Ad26.COV2.S vaccination and SARS-CoV-2 variants. Whole-study results and caveats: Substantial response breadth was reportedly seen for spike-specific CD8+ and CD4+ T cells after vaccination.

The treatment is: 15 to 20 received Ad26.COV2.S at low or high dose, single or two shots; five or six received placebo; per-sample allocation not given. Day 63 after the first injection of vaccine or placebo was the sampling time. Vaccine was an Ad26 vector expressing Wuhan-strain SARS-CoV-2 spike. The CDR3 contains 15 residues. Germline lookup yields CDR1 WNHNN and CDR2 SYGVQD (reference sequence). The V segment lost 6 bases and the J segment 3 bases; nucleotides outside the gene matches: 8. This clone has just one count. The antigen is unknown. Profiled with immunoSEQ multiplex PCR; TCRdb holds only in-frame clones, not every one. The sample consists of around 270,000 clones, 87% of them appearing once.

This TCR was recovered from a person between 18 and 60 years old who received the Ad26.COV2.S COVID-19 vaccine or a placebo. The source material was peripheral blood, sampled in a trial of Ad26.COV2.S vaccine versus placebo. The V gene is TRBV10-1, the J gene TRBJ2-3; 8 nucleotides match TRBD2. The CDR3 coding sequence is TGCGCCAGCAGCCGGACTAGCCACGGGACAGATACGCAGTATTTT. It encodes CASSRTSHGTDTQYF.